This T cell receptor beta chain was sequenced during a study of yellow fever vaccine responses in identical twins. Overall study results and limits: Twins showed a vaccine T cell response that reportedly seemed partly convergent, partly personalized.

Remarks on this clonotype: Its antigen is unidentified.

Germline V lookup: CDR1 MNHEY, CDR2 SMNVEV (reference sequence). Trimming took 3 bases from V and 2 from J, leaving 7 bases between them. This CDR3 region has 13 residues. Each CDR3 protein is one row after TCRdb ran MiXCR on the RT-PCR reads. The table shows 30,000 to 40,000 distinct CDR3 sequences, with about three fifths occurring only once. The TCR originated in a young woman who received the yellow fever vaccine. The rearrangement links TRBV27 to TRBJ2-5; D gene uncertain. The material was T cells from blood (PBMCs), unsorted or a sorted subset (not recorded which), obtained before or after yellow fever vaccination (not recorded which). The DNA for the CDR3 is TGTGCCAGCAGTTTTACAGCTCAAGAGACCCAGTACTTC. It codes for CASSFTAQETQYF.